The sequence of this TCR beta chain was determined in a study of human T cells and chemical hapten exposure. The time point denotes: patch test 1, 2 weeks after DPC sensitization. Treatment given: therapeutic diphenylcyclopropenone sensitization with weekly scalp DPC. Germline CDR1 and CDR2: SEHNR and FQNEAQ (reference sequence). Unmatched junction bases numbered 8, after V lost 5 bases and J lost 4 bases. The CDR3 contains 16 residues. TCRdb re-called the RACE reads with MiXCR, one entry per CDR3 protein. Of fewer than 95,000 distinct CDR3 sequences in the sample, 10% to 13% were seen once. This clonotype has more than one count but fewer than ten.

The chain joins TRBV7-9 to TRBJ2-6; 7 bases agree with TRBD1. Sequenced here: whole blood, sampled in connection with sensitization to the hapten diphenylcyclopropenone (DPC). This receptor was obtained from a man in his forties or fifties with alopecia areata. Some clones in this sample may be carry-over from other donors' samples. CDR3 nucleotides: TGTGCCAGCAGCCTTAACAGGGGATCAGGGGCCAACGTCCTGACTTTC. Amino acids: CASSLNRGSGANVLTF.